These 25 T cell receptor beta chains were sequenced from one sample in a study of vaccination effects on CD4 cells after COVID-19. The authors isolated CD4+ T cells after 10 days of culture. Participants were given two doses of BNT162b2 or mRNA-1273 vaccine. These receptors' targets are unknown. Profiled with immunoSEQ multiplex PCR; TCRdb holds only in-frame clones, not every one. Here the sample spans 50,000 to 70,000 clones, 70% to 80% being singletons. Source: CD4+ T cells from PBMCs cultured without peptide, taken after COVID-19 vaccination. The receptor set was obtained from a human donor who received a COVID-19 vaccine.

The CDR3 coding sequence is TGTGCCAGCAGCCGGGACAGGGGCTACGAGCAGTACGTC. Its protein is CASSRDRGYEQYV. The V call is TRBV7-3, the J call TRBJ2-7, with 10 nucleotides matching TRBD1. CDR1 and CDR2 from the germline V gene are SGHTA and FQGTGA. This CDR3 contains 13 residues. With V trimmed by 5 bases and J by 3 bases, 1 base remained unmatched.

The CDR3: CASRPLGGNYGYTF. CDR3 coding DNA: TGTGCCAGCAGACCTTTAGGGGGTAACTATGGCTACACCTTC. This chain links TRBV7-9 with TRBJ1-2; D possibly corresponds to TRBD1 (6 bases). The CDR3 consists of 14 residues. Germline-derived CDR1 and CDR2 are SEHNR and FQNEAQ (reference sequence). The V and J ends lost 6 bases and 1 base respectively, with 12 bases between them.

The chain recombines TRBV28 with TRBJ2-7, with 7 nucleotides matching TRBD1. Germline V gene data show CDR1 as MDHEN and CDR2 as SYDVKM. V was pared by 8 bases and J by 3 bases, with 13 bases of the junction left unmatched. The CDR3 is 15 amino acids. The CDR3 spells CASRKNRDSHYEQYV. CDR3 sequence (DNA): TGTGCCAGCCGTAAGAACCGGGACAGCCACTACGAGCAGTACGTC.

This CDR3 is CASSLSPPGGYGYTF. The CDR3 DNA is TGCGCCAGCAGCTTGTCCCCCCCAGGGGGTTATGGCTACACCTTC. V usage is TRBV5-1 and J usage is TRBJ1-2, with 7 bases identical to TRBD1. The germline gives CDR1 SGHRS, CDR2 YFSETQ. The CDR3 extends over 15 amino acids. The V and J ends lost 1 base and 5 bases, in that order; junction bases with no gene match: 8.

V is TRBV5-4 and J is TRBJ1-2, with 7 nucleotides matching TRBD1. CDR3 size: 15 residues. Germline trimming cut 4 bases from V and 1 base from J; bases unmatched to any gene: 7. Germline assignment: CDR1 SGHNT and CDR2 YYREEE (reference sequence). The CDR3 loop reads CASSDRQGGNYGYTF. As DNA, the CDR3 is TGTGCCAGCAGCGATCGACAGGGAGGTAACTATGGCTACACCTTC.

In this sample, this clone turned up a few times. The chain joins TRBV5-5 to TRBJ1-2, with 10 bases that match TRBD1. The CDR3 consists of 15 residues. Unmatched junction bases numbered 4, after V lost 1 base and J lost 4 bases. Germline loops: CDR1 SGHKS, CDR2 YYEKEE (reference sequence). CDR3: CASSLLGQGLYGYTF. CDR3 bases: TGTGCCAGCAGCTTGTTGGGACAGGGGCTCTATGGCTACACCTTC.

J is TRBJ2-5 and V is TRBV7-9, with D unresolved. Germline lookup yields CDR1 SEHNR and CDR2 FQNEAQ (reference sequence). This CDR3 is built from 13 residues. Between the trimmed V and J ends, which lost 2 bases and 5 bases, there was a span of 9 bases. The CDR3: CASSLMGTETQYF. In DNA form, the CDR3 reads TGTGCCAGCAGCTTAATGGGCACGGAGACCCAGTACTTC.

V gene TRBV19 combines with J gene TRBJ2-3, with TRBD2 matching 15 bases. Germline CDR1 reads LNHDA; CDR2 reads SQIVND (reference sequence). This CDR3 is built from 18 residues. Trimming removed 3 bases from V and 4 bases from J; junction bases left unmatched: 8. CDR3 sequence (DNA): TGTGCCAGTAGTATCGGACTAGCGGGGGGGCCCCGTCCAGATACGCAGTATTTT. As protein: CASSIGLAGGPRPDTQYF.

The chain couples TRBV30 to TRBJ1-1; D gene unclear. V was cut by 3 bases and J by 4 bases, with 9 bases left in between. Per the germline V gene, CDR1 is GTSNPN and CDR2 is SVGIG (reference sequence). The CDR3 has 12 amino acids. CDR3 in amino acids: CAWSKGGTEAFF. The CDR3 nucleotides are TGTGCCTGGAGCAAGGGAGGCACTGAAGCTTTCTTT.

This clone appeared once. This chain joins TRBV6-5 and TRBJ1-1; D is unclear. CDR1 is MNHEY, CDR2 SVGAGI, per germline. Deletions cut 10 bases from V and 3 bases from J, with 15 bases between. This CDR3 spans 13 amino acids. The chain's CDR3 is CATTMERDTEAFF. The CDR3 region has the DNA TGTGCCACTACAATGGAAAGAGACACTGAAGCTTTCTTT.

The chain combines TRBV2 with TRBJ2-5; TRBD1 matches 8 bases. The V and J ends lost 8 bases and 2 bases, in that order; junction bases with no gene match: 10. Per the germline V gene, CDR1 is SNHLY and CDR2 is FYNNEI. CDR3 length: 15 residues. CDR3 sequence: CASGIAGTGQETQYF. The CDR3 coding sequence is TGTGCCAGCGGGATAGCCGGGACAGGTCAAGAGACCCAGTACTTC. The whole variable domain, filled in from reference TRBV2 and TRBJ2-5, reads EPEVTQTPSHQVTQMGQEVILRCVPISNHLYFYWYRQILGQKVEFLVSFYNNEISEKSEIFDDQFSVERPDGSNFTLKIRSTKLEDSAMYFCASGIAGTGQETQYFGPGTRLLVL.

Details on this clone: This sample includes further DNA sequences coding for the same CDR3. Here the CDR3 reads CASSYSETQYF. The CDR3 nucleotides are TGTGCCAGCAGTTACTCCGAGACCCAGTACTTC. This chain links TRBV6-2 or TRBV6-3 with TRBJ2-5, with no clear D. Germline CDR1 and CDR2: MNHEY and SVGEGT. The CDR3 loop spans 11 amino acids. Trimming removed 0 bases from V and 5 bases from J, with 1 base in between.

This clone appeared a single time. V gene TRBV4-2 combines with J gene TRBJ2-1; 12 bases fit TRBD2. The CDR3 is 17 residues long. Germline CDR1 and CDR2: LGHNA and YNFKEQ. After removal of 1 base from V and 1 base from J, the junction contained 2 bases not matched to a gene. CDR3: CASSQGTSGISYNEQFF. The CDR3 coding sequence is TGTGCCAGCAGCCAAGGGACTAGCGGGATTTCCTACAATGAGCAGTTCTTC.

This clone was found a few times. The chain uses TRBV10-3 and TRBJ2-2; D is undetermined. The V end was cut by 1 base, the J end by 3 bases, with 3 bases between. The CDR3 extends over 13 amino acids. Germline V gene sequence: CDR1 ENHRY, CDR2 SYGVKD. The CDR3 is CAISEFDTGELFF. The CDR3 DNA reads as TGTGCCATCAGTGAGTTTGACACCGGGGAGCTGTTTTTT.

This sequence joins TRBV28 and TRBJ2-7; maybe TRBD1 (6 bases). Germline V gives CDR1 MDHEN, CDR2 SYDVKM. CDR3 length: 13 amino acids. V lost 5 bases to trimming and J lost 5 bases, with 13 bases between them. CDR3 amino acids: CASSLTGYHEQYV. The CDR3 DNA follows: TGTGCCAGCAGTCTTACAGGGTACCACGAGCAGTACGTC.

The chain combines TRBV7-9 with TRBJ1-1; no reliable D call. Trimming shortened V by 2 bases and J by 1 base, and 5 bases separated the two germline ends. The CDR3 is made up of 13 amino acids. CDR1 is SEHNR and CDR2 is FQNEAQ in the germline V gene (reference sequence). DNA of the CDR3: TGTGCCAGCAGCTTAATGGGGAACACTGAAGCTTTCTTT. Protein: CASSLMGNTEAFF.

In DNA form, the CDR3 reads TGTGCCAGCAGTTACTCGAGGGACAGAAATTCACCCCTCCACTTT. Translated, it gives CASSYSRDRNSPLHF. This chain uses TRBV6-5 with TRBJ1-6; 7 bases agree with TRBD1. CDR1 is MNHEY and CDR2 is SVGAGI in the germline V gene. V shed 0 bases, J shed 7 bases, and the junction held 3 bases outside the gene matches. The CDR3 spans 15 residues.

The chain employs TRBV28 and TRBJ1-2; no clear D gene. Trimming removed 2 bases at V and 3 bases at J, with 7 bases between. From germline, CDR1 is MDHEN and CDR2 SYDVKM. CDR3 length: 13 amino acids. The CDR3 loop is CASSLLRDYGYTF. In DNA form, the CDR3 reads TGTGCCAGCAGTTTACTTCGGGACTATGGCTACACCTTC.

The chain recombines TRBV18 with TRBJ1-1, with 8 nucleotides matching TRBD1. The CDR3 spans 15 residues. V lost 0 bases to trimming and J lost 4 bases; unmatched junction nucleotides: 4. Germline lookup yields CDR1 KGHSH and CDR2 LQKENI. The CDR3 region is CASSPPQGASTEAFF. As DNA, the CDR3 is TGTGCCAGCTCACCACCGCAGGGGGCAAGCACTGAAGCTTTCTTT. Variable domain in full (rest from reference TRBV18 and TRBJ1-1): NAGVMQNPRHLVRRRGQEARLRCSPMKGHSHVYWYRQLPEEGLKFMVYLQKENIIDESGMPKERFSAEFPKEGPSILRIQQVVRGDSAAYFCASSPPQGASTEAFFGQGTRLTVV.

This clone has only one observation. The rearrangement joins TRBV5-1 to TRBJ2-3; D is tentatively TRBD1 or TRBD2 (6 bases each). The CDR3 totals 13 residues. Germline values: CDR1 SGHRS, CDR2 YFSETQ. Trimming left V 7 bases short and J 0 bases short, with 9 bases between. CDR3 nucleotides: TGCGCCAGCCTCGGGGGCAGCACAGATACGCAGTATTTT. Its protein product is CASLGGSTDTQYF. Looking up the rest from reference TRBV5-1 and TRBJ2-3 gives the full variable domain: KAGVTQTPRYLIKTRGQQVTLSCSPISGHRSVSWYQQTPGQGLQFLFEYFSETQRNKGNFPGRFSGRQFSNSRSEMNVSTLELGDSALYLCASLGGSTDTQYFGPGTRLTVL.

The rearrangement links TRBV7-3 to TRBJ1-2, with D possibly being TRBD1 (5 bases). V was cut by 1 base and J by 4 bases, with 7 bases left in between. Germline CDR1 is SGHTA and CDR2 is FQGTGA. The CDR3 covers 13 residues. CDR3: CASSLNGGYGYTF. CDR3 nucleotides: TGTGCCAGCAGCTTAAATGGGGGCTATGGCTACACCTTC.

The chain couples TRBV7-9 to TRBJ2-5; 7 nucleotides agree with TRBD1. There are 14 residues in the CDR3. Germline V CDR1 and CDR2: SEHNR, FQNEAQ (reference sequence). V lost 1 base to trimming and J lost 2 bases; unmatched junction nucleotides: 1. CDR3 bases: TGTGCCAGCAGCTTAGTGGGACAGCAAGAGACCCAGTACTTC. Translation gives CASSLVGQQETQYF.

The chain's CDR3 is CATSDPRGTNYGYTF. The CDR3 DNA reads TGTGCCACCAGTGATCCCCGCGGGACTAACTATGGCTACACCTTC. This chain connects TRBV24-1 to TRBJ1-2, with D hard to call. Germline CDR1 KGHDR, CDR2 SFDVKD. Trimming shortened V by 3 bases and J by 0 bases, and 10 bases separated the two germline ends. This CDR3 contains 15 residues.

The rearrangement links TRBV18 to TRBJ2-5; 8 nucleotides match TRBD2. Germline-derived CDR1 and CDR2 are KGHSH and LQKENI. The length of the CDR3 is 16 residues. V dropped 3 bases and J dropped 2; count of bases not matched to a gene: 8. DNA of the CDR3: TGTGCCAGCTCACCTTCTAGTAGCGGGGTTCAAGAGACCCAGTACTTC. Protein sequence: CASSPSSSGVQETQYF.

The chain recombines TRBV7-2 with TRBJ2-2; D gene unclear. CDR1 and CDR2 from the germline V gene are SGHTA and FQGNSA. Trimming took 5 bases from V and 2 from J, leaving 3 bases between them. CDR3 size: 12 residues. CDR3 in DNA: TGTGCCAGCAGCCCCAACACCGGGGAGCTGTTTTTT. Its translation is CASSPNTGELFF.